The next 24 T cell receptor beta chains were all read from a single sample in a study of T cell repertoires in cytomegalovirus infection. Antigens of these TCRs are unknown. TCRdb called the reads again in MiXCR, with one record for every CDR3 protein. The sample has approximately 1,000,000 distinct CDR3 sequences, 25% to 40% seen once. The material sequenced was cultured CD8+ T cells from PBMCs, taken from culture after CMV antigen stimulation. These receptors all come from a human donor in good health (CMV status not recorded). Some clones in this sample may be carry-over from other donors' samples.

This clonotype has more than one count but fewer than ten. The V call is TRBV27, the J call TRBJ2-1; 7 nucleotides agree with TRBD1. The CDR3 consists of 12 residues. Germline CDR1 MNHEY, CDR2 SMNVEV (reference sequence). The V segment lost 10 bases and the J segment 7 bases; nucleotides outside the gene matches: 7. The CDR3 bases are TGTGCCAACCCGACAGGGCTGAATGAGCAGTTCTTC. Translating gives CANPTGLNEQFF.

The chain employs TRBV24-1 and TRBJ2-6; D call uncertain. Germline V gene lookup returns CDR1 KGHDR and CDR2 SFDVKD. The CDR3 loop spans 16 amino acids. Deletions cut 3 bases from V and 3 bases from J, with 11 bases between. The DNA for the CDR3 is TGTGCCACCAGTGATCCCCTAGGTGGTGGGGCCAACGTCCTGACTTTC. It translates to CATSDPLGGGANVLTF.

The rearrangement joins TRBV4-1 to TRBJ2-1; D remains ambiguous. Germline V CDR1 and CDR2: MGHRA, YSYEKL. Trimming stripped 1 base from V and 9 bases from J, with 7 bases between. CDR3 length: 12 amino acids. In DNA, the CDR3 is TGCGCCAGCAGCCAAGCGTGGAGTGAGCAGTTCTTC. Its translation: CASSQAWSEQFF.

This clonotype was found a few times. V and J are TRBV6-2 or TRBV6-3 and TRBJ2-5, with 10 bases fitting TRBD2. The CDR3 is 17 amino acids. The V segment lost 6 bases and the J segment 3 bases; nucleotides outside the gene matches: 13. Germline values: CDR1 MNHEY, CDR2 SVGEGT. CDR3 in DNA: TGTGCCAGCAGCCCAATGAACCCTCTAGCGGGGGAAGAGACCCAGTACTTC. Its protein is CASSPMNPLAGEETQYF.

V gene TRBV6-6 combines with J gene TRBJ2-6; D is unresolved. Trimming took 3 bases from V and 1 from J, leaving 16 bases between them. Germline-derived CDR1 and CDR2 are MNHNY and SVGAGI (reference sequence). The CDR3 spans 18 residues. The CDR3 nucleotides read TGTGCCAGCAGTTATGGGGATAGATCTTGGTCTGGGGCCAACGTCCTGACTTTC. Translating gives CASSYGDRSWSGANVLTF.

The chain employs TRBV9 and TRBJ1-2, with TRBD1 as a possible D gene (5 bases). With 0 bases removed from V and 6 bases from J, the gap between germline ends came to 12 bases. The CDR3 length is 14 residues. The germline V gene has CDR1 SGDLS and CDR2 YYNGEE. The CDR3 DNA reads TGTGCCAGCAGCGTAGCTGGGGCAAGCGATGGCTACACCTTC. Translated: CASSVAGASDGYTF.

This chain links TRBV27 with TRBJ2-7, with TRBD2 matching over 7 bases. CDR3 length equals 15 residues. The V gene's germline CDR1 is MNHEY and CDR2 SMNVEV (reference sequence). J lost 0 bases, V lost 5 bases, and 7 bases had no gene match. The CDR3 sequence: CASSPTAGSSYEQYF. DNA of the CDR3: TGTGCCAGCAGTCCGACAGCGGGAAGCTCCTACGAGCAGTACTTC.

This clonotype was recorded a few times. The rearrangement joins TRBV7-9 to TRBJ1-1, with D maybe TRBD1 (6 bases). This CDR3 is 17 amino acids long. The germline V gene encodes CDR1 SEHNR and CDR2 FQNEAQ (reference sequence). Trimming took off 3 bases at V and 3 bases at J, with 20 bases between the two ends. The CDR3 region is CASSFSLTRGGYTEAFF. The CDR3 bases are TGTGCCAGCAGCTTTTCCCTCACGCGGGGGGGCTACACTGAAGCTTTCTTT.

J is TRBJ2-1 and V is TRBV6-2 or TRBV6-3, with TRBD2 matching over 11 bases. From germline, CDR1 is MNHEY and CDR2 SVGEGT. V shed 5 bases and J 8 bases; nucleotides not matched to a gene: 11. This CDR3 contains 16 residues. CDR3 sequence: CASSLHIAGGRDEQFF. CDR3 nucleotides: TGTGCCAGCAGTCTCCATATAGCGGGGGGGAGGGATGAGCAGTTCTTC.

This clonotype was detected many times. This chain connects TRBV7-2 to TRBJ2-1; 16 bases are shared with TRBD2. The germline V gene encodes CDR1 SGHTA and CDR2 FQGNSA. The V and J ends lost 5 bases and 9 bases, in that order; junction bases with no gene match: 7. This CDR3 contains 16 residues. DNA of the CDR3: TGTGCCAGCAGCCGCGGGACTAGCGGGGGGGCCGGTGAGCAGTTCTTC. Its translation is CASSRGTSGGAGEQFF.

The table lists this clonotype with a count of one. The rearrangement links TRBV7-9 to TRBJ2-3, with D perhaps TRBD1 (6 bases). Germline V gene sequence: CDR1 SEHNR, CDR2 FQNEAQ (reference sequence). The CDR3 consists of 16 residues. The ends were cut back, 5 bases at V and 3 bases at J, with 18 bases in the middle. The CDR3 is CASSPTPGQVTDTQYF. For the CDR3, the DNA is TGTGCCAGCAGCCCCACGCCGGGACAAGTAACAGATACGCAGTATTTT.

This clonotype has ten or more counts. The rearrangement joins TRBV28 to TRBJ1-4; D is unresolved. V lost 3 bases to trimming and J lost 5 bases, with 13 bases between them. The V gene's germline CDR1 is MDHEN and CDR2 SYDVKM. The CDR3 length is 15 residues. The CDR3 loop reads CASSFLFGRNEKLFF. CDR3 coding DNA: TGTGCCAGCAGTTTCTTGTTTGGGAGGAATGAAAAACTGTTTTTT.

V and J are TRBV6-5 and TRBJ1-2; tentatively, D is TRBD1 (5 bases). Trimming stripped 2 bases from V and 3 bases from J, with 10 bases between. The CDR3 has 14 amino acids. The germline CDR1 and CDR2 sequences are MNHEY and SVGAGI. The DNA of the CDR3 is TGTGCCAGCAGTTACGTGGGGGAGGACTATGGCTACACCTTC. This gives the protein CASSYVGEDYGYTF.

This clonotype was seen ten or more times. V and J are TRBV7-6 and TRBJ1-2; 8 nucleotides align to TRBD1. The CDR3 is made up of 13 amino acids. CDR1 and CDR2 (germline): SGHVS, FNYEAQ. V was pared by 5 bases and J by 4 bases, with 3 bases of the junction left unmatched. CDR3 DNA: TGTGCCAGCAGCGCAGGACAGGGCTATGGCTACACCTTC. This encodes CASSAGQGYGYTF.

This chain connects TRBV6-5 to TRBJ2-7; the D is unclear. V lost 8 bases and J lost 8, with 10 bases in between. The CDR3 runs 10 residues. The germline V gene has CDR1 MNHEY and CDR2 SVGAGI. The CDR3 bases are TGTGCCAGCGCCCCTGGAAAGCAGTACTTC. This codes for CASAPGKQYF.

This clonotype has at least ten counts. V is TRBV7-2 and J is TRBJ2-1; D is perhaps TRBD1 (5 bases). CDR3 size: 17 residues. Germline CDR1 and CDR2: SGHTA and FQGNSA. Trimming pared 4 bases from V and 4 bases from J, leaving 20 bases between. The CDR3 region is CASSSPVVGAGYNEQFF. The CDR3 bases are TGTGCCAGCAGCTCCCCGGTGGTAGGGGCCGGATACAATGAGCAGTTCTTC.

This clonotype appeared many times. The V and J genes are TRBV6-5 and TRBJ1-4; TRBD1 might be the D (5 bases). The germline CDR1 and CDR2 sequences are MNHEY and SVGAGI. V was pared by 0 bases and J by 5 bases, with 16 bases between. The CDR3 runs to 17 residues. CDR3 region: CASSYSFLGATNEKLFF. In DNA form, the CDR3 reads TGTGCCAGCAGTTACTCGTTTTTAGGGGCGACGAATGAAAAACTGTTTTTT.

The V and J genes are TRBV6-5 and TRBJ2-2, with D tentatively TRBD1 (6 bases). Per germline, CDR1 MNHEY and CDR2 SVGAGI. V lost 2 bases to trimming and J lost 3 bases, with 10 bases between them. The CDR3 is 15 residues long. The DNA of the CDR3 is TGTGCCAGCAGTTACCAGAAGGGGGACACCGGGGAGCTGTTTTTT. It codes for CASSYQKGDTGELFF.

This clonotype has more than one count but fewer than ten. This chain connects TRBV20-1 to TRBJ2-5, with 11 bases aligning to TRBD2. The CDR3 is 14 amino acids. After removal of 5 bases from V and 3 bases from J, the junction contained 5 bases not matched to a gene. Germline CDR1 is DFQATT and CDR2 is SNEGSKA (reference sequence). The CDR3 here is CSAPIAGGKETQYF. The CDR3 nucleotides read TGCAGTGCTCCCATAGCGGGGGGGAAAGAGACCCAGTACTTC.

This clonotype was picked up many times. The chain has TRBV7-6 and TRBJ2-2; tentatively, D is TRBD2 (6 bases). CDR3 length equals 16 residues. The V gene lost 2 bases and the J gene lost 4 bases, with 14 bases spanning the gap. Germline loops: CDR1 SGHVS, CDR2 FNYEAQ. CDR3 in amino acids: CASSLIYRRGTGELFF. The CDR3 DNA reads as TGTGCCAGCAGCTTAATATACAGGAGGGGCACCGGGGAGCTGTTTTTT.

V usage is TRBV6-5 and J usage is TRBJ1-1; the D gene is possibly TRBD1 (5 bases). Germline CDR1 reads MNHEY; CDR2 reads SVGAGI. With 0 bases removed from V and 3 bases from J, the gap between germline ends came to 8 bases. CDR3 size: 14 residues. CDR3 protein: CASSYSEGYTEAFF. In DNA form, the CDR3 reads TGTGCCAGCAGTTACTCGGAGGGGTACACTGAAGCTTTCTTT.

V is TRBV14 and J is TRBJ2-7; 9 bases align to TRBD1. The ends lost 4 bases at V and 1 base at J; junction bases unmatched: 14. Germline V gene data show CDR1 as SGHDN and CDR2 as FVKESK. The CDR3 length is 18 residues. The CDR3 DNA sequence: TGTGCCAGCAGCCTGCCTCCCGCCTACAGGGGGCCGTCCTACGAGCAGTACGTC. As protein: CASSLPPAYRGPSYEQYV.

This chain links TRBV12-3 or TRBV12-4 with TRBJ2-2; no definite D call. CDR3 length equals 16 residues. V was clipped by 3 bases and J by 0 bases, with 11 bases between them. The CDR3 DNA follows: TGTGCCAGCAGTTTTTTTCTGGCAACGAACACCGGGGAGCTGTTTTTT. Its protein product is CASSFFLATNTGELFF.

The CDR3 reads CSVEAGQGAGEQYF. CDR3 in DNA: TGCAGCGTTGAAGCCGGACAGGGGGCGGGCGAGCAGTACTTC. This chain joins TRBV29-1 and TRBJ2-7; TRBD1 aligns across 11 bases. The V segment lost 1 base and the J segment 6 bases; nucleotides outside the gene matches: 5. In germline, CDR1 is SQVTM, CDR2 ANQGSEA. The length of the CDR3 is 14 residues.